A selection of T cell receptor beta chains follows, all from one sample in a study of blood T cell repertoires in COVID-19. Here immunoSEQ multiplex PCR was the method, and the copy in TCRdb shows in-frame clones only, minus some. The repertoire holds 400,000 to 550,000 clones, roughly 85% seen once, with over 1.5% in the top ten. Sequences were obtained from PBMCs or T cells enriched from blood (not recorded which). The receptor set was obtained from a woman younger than 30 with acute COVID-19. CDR3s include the opening cysteine and the closing phenylalanine or tryptophan. The D gene is left open where the match is weak. Not all rows give a size; the values are once, few, many and, for expanded clones, a class.

abundance: NA; v_gene: TRBV6-5; d_gene: TRBD1; j_gene: TRBJ2-3; CDR3aa: CASSYRDREAQYF; CDR3nt: TGTGCCAGCAGTTACCGGGACAGGGAGGCGCAGTATTTT
abundance: few; v_gene: TRBV28; d_gene: NA; j_gene: TRBJ2-7; CDR3aa: CATYSPNLYEQYF; CDR3nt: TGTGCCACCTACTCGCCCAACCTCTACGAGCAGTACTTC
abundance: NA; v_gene: TRBV5-6; d_gene: NA; j_gene: TRBJ1-5; CDR3aa: CASSYTGTNQPQHF; CDR3nt: TGTGCCAGCAGTTACACGGGAACCAATCAGCCCCAGCATTTT
abundance: NA; v_gene: TRBV27; d_gene: NA; j_gene: TRBJ2-7; CDR3aa: CASSFGLFSYEQYF; CDR3nt: TGTGCCAGCAGTTTTGGGCTGTTCTCCTACGAGCAGTACTTC
abundance: few; v_gene: TRBV6-2/TRBV6-3; d_gene: TRBD1; j_gene: TRBJ2-7; CDR3aa: CASNPGQGGYEQYF; CDR3nt: TGTGCCAGCAACCCGGGACAGGGTGGGTACGAGCAGTACTTC
abundance: NA; v_gene: TRBV6-2/TRBV6-3; d_gene: TRBD2; j_gene: TRBJ2-4; CDR3aa: CASSHTSGGGDIQYF; CDR3nt: TGTGCCAGCAGCCATACTAGCGGGGGAGGAGACATTCAGTACTTC
abundance: NA; v_gene: TRBV5-5; d_gene: NA; j_gene: TRBJ1-5; CDR3aa: CASSVADRAFDQPQHF; CDR3nt: TGTGCCAGCAGCGTGGCGGACAGAGCCTTTGATCAGCCCCAGCATTTT
abundance: many; v_gene: TRBV9; d_gene: TRBD2; j_gene: TRBJ2-2; CDR3aa: CASSVLAGNTGELFF; CDR3nt: TGTGCCAGCAGCGTACTAGCGGGAAACACCGGGGAGCTGTTTTTT
abundance: NA; v_gene: TRBV6-2/TRBV6-3; d_gene: TRBD1; j_gene: TRBJ1-6; CDR3aa: CASSRQGMGSYNSPLHF; CDR3nt: TGTGCCAGCAGCAGACAGGGAATGGGGTCCTATAATTCACCCCTCCACTTT
abundance: NA; v_gene: TRBV7-9; d_gene: TRBD1; j_gene: TRBJ1-2; CDR3aa: CASSLGQGGYTF; CDR3nt: TGTGCCAGCAGCTTAGGACAGGGGGGCTACACCTTC
abundance: NA; v_gene: TRBV28; d_gene: NA; j_gene: TRBJ1-5; CDR3aa: CASSRTGPNQPQHF; CDR3nt: TGTGCCAGCAGTCGAACAGGGCCTAATCAGCCCCAGCATTTT
abundance: NA; v_gene: TRBV2; d_gene: NA; j_gene: TRBJ2-1; CDR3aa: CASRTGTSSYNEQFF; CDR3nt: TGTGCCAGCAGGACAGGCACAAGCTCCTACAATGAGCAGTTCTTC
abundance: NA; v_gene: TRBV3-1/TRBV3-2; d_gene: NA; j_gene: TRBJ2-1; CDR3aa: CASSQETWASAGEQFF; CDR3nt: TGTGCCAGCAGCCAAGAGACGTGGGCTAGCGCGGGTGAGCAGTTCTTC
abundance: NA; v_gene: TRBV12-3/TRBV12-4; d_gene: NA; j_gene: TRBJ1-2; CDR3aa: CASSSGGDYGYTF; CDR3nt: TGTGCCAGCAGTTCCGGGGGGGACTATGGCTACACCTTC
abundance: NA; v_gene: TRBV7-3; d_gene: NA; j_gene: TRBJ1-4; CDR3aa: CASSPGVGEKLFF; CDR3nt: TGTGCCAGCAGTCCCGGGGTAGGAGAAAAACTGTTTTTT
abundance: NA; v_gene: TRBV7-2; d_gene: NA; j_gene: TRBJ1-6; CDR3aa: CASSSSGGDSPLHF; CDR3nt: TGTGCCAGCAGCTCGTCGGGAGGGGATTCACCCCTCCACTTT
abundance: NA; v_gene: TRBV5-5; d_gene: TRBD1; j_gene: TRBJ2-3; CDR3aa: CASSPPIGTGGNTDTQYF; CDR3nt: TGTGCCAGCAGCCCCCCCATCGGGACAGGGGGCAACACAGATACGCAGTATTTT
abundance: NA; v_gene: TRBV20-1; d_gene: NA; j_gene: TRBJ2-7; CDR3aa: CSATRAYEQYF; CDR3nt: TGCAGTGCCACGCGAGCCTACGAGCAGTACTTC
abundance: NA; v_gene: TRBV20-1; d_gene: NA; j_gene: TRBJ1-2; CDR3aa: CSASSGGSTYGYTF; CDR3nt: TGCAGTGCTAGTAGCGGGGGAAGTACTTATGGCTACACCTTC
abundance: NA; v_gene: TRBV4-3; d_gene: NA; j_gene: TRBJ1-4; CDR3aa: CASSQVSLNEKLFF; CDR3nt: TGCGCCAGCAGCCAAGTTAGTCTGAATGAAAAACTGTTTTTT
abundance: many; v_gene: TRBV19; d_gene: NA; j_gene: TRBJ1-2; CDR3aa: CASSPTGPYGYTF; CDR3nt: TGTGCCAGTAGTCCCACAGGGCCCTATGGCTACACCTTC
abundance: NA; v_gene: TRBV15; d_gene: NA; j_gene: TRBJ2-4; CDR3aa: CATSPFTGRSVGRDIQYF; CDR3nt: TGTGCCACCAGCCCCTTTACAGGGCGCAGCGTGGGAAGGGACATTCAGTACTTC
abundance: NA; v_gene: TRBV29-1; d_gene: NA; j_gene: TRBJ1-4; CDR3aa: CSVGAGVEKLFF; CDR3nt: TGCAGCGTTGGGGCAGGGGTGGAAAAACTGTTTTTT
abundance: NA; v_gene: TRBV4-1; d_gene: NA; j_gene: TRBJ1-4; CDR3aa: CASSQEGATNEKLFF; CDR3nt: TGCGCCAGCAGCCAGGAAGGGGCGACTAATGAAAAACTGTTTTTT
abundance: NA; v_gene: TRBV5-1; d_gene: TRBD1; j_gene: TRBJ2-7; CDR3aa: CASSSPTGTGAQYF; CDR3nt: TGCGCCAGCAGCTCGCCAACCGGGACAGGGGCCCAGTACTTC
abundance: NA; v_gene: TRBV9; d_gene: NA; j_gene: TRBJ2-7; CDR3aa: CASSPSGSLAYEQYF; CDR3nt: TGTGCCAGCAGCCCGTCGGGGTCCTTGGCCTACGAGCAGTACTTC
abundance: NA; v_gene: TRBV19; d_gene: NA; j_gene: TRBJ1-5; CDR3aa: CASSLPRGLNQPQHF; CDR3nt: TGTGCCAGTAGTCTACCCAGGGGTCTTAATCAGCCCCAGCATTTT
abundance: NA; v_gene: TRBV6-2/TRBV6-3; d_gene: NA; j_gene: TRBJ1-2; CDR3aa: CASSYSGRGRANYGYTF; CDR3nt: TGTGCCAGCAGTTACTCTGGCAGGGGAAGAGCTAACTATGGCTACACCTTC
abundance: NA; v_gene: TRBV11-2; d_gene: TRBD1; j_gene: TRBJ1-1; CDR3aa: CASSLWGDSEAFF; CDR3nt: TGTGCCAGCAGCTTATGGGGGGACAGTGAAGCTTTCTTT
abundance: NA; v_gene: TRBV5-4; d_gene: TRBD1; j_gene: TRBJ1-2; CDR3aa: CASSLSTGGTYGYTF; CDR3nt: TGTGCCAGCAGCCTGTCGACAGGGGGGACCTATGGCTACACCTTC
abundance: NA; v_gene: TRBV27; d_gene: TRBD1; j_gene: TRBJ2-7; CDR3aa: CASSPTGASEQYF; CDR3nt: TGTGCCAGCAGTCCTACAGGGGCCAGCGAGCAGTACTTC
abundance: NA; v_gene: TRBV28; d_gene: NA; j_gene: TRBJ2-7; CDR3aa: CASTSGRKGVHEQYF; CDR3nt: TGTGCCAGCACCTCAGGGCGGAAAGGGGTCCACGAGCAGTACTTC
abundance: NA; v_gene: TRBV19; d_gene: TRBD2; j_gene: TRBJ2-5; CDR3aa: CASRGGGGPQETQYF; CDR3nt: TGTGCCTCCCGGGGCGGGGGGGGACCCCAAGAGACCCAGTACTTC
abundance: few; v_gene: TRBV15; d_gene: NA; j_gene: TRBJ1-5; CDR3aa: CATSRDSQGFQPQHF; CDR3nt: TGTGCCACCAGCAGAGATTCACAGGGTTTTCAGCCCCAGCATTTT
abundance: few; v_gene: TRBV10-1; d_gene: NA; j_gene: TRBJ1-1; CDR3aa: CASRDSPGGEAFF; CDR3nt: TGCGCCAGCAGGGACAGCCCGGGGGGTGAAGCTTTCTTT
abundance: NA; v_gene: TRBV5-1; d_gene: NA; j_gene: TRBJ1-1; CDR3aa: CASSLVGMNTEAFF; CDR3nt: TGCGCCAGCAGCTTGGTTGGCATGAACACTGAAGCTTTCTTT
abundance: once; v_gene: TRBV6-5; d_gene: NA; j_gene: TRBJ1-2; CDR3aa: CASSYALQGGYGYTF; CDR3nt: TGTGCCAGCAGTTACGCCCTACAGGGTGGTTATGGCTACACCTTC
abundance: NA; v_gene: TRBV12-3/TRBV12-4; d_gene: NA; j_gene: TRBJ1-4; CDR3aa: CASQYALNEKLFF; CDR3nt: TGTGCCAGCCAATATGCCCTAAATGAAAAACTGTTTTTT
abundance: NA; v_gene: TRBV4-3; d_gene: NA; j_gene: TRBJ1-2; CDR3aa: CASSQDPRVGSHGYTF; CDR3nt: TGCGCCAGCAGCCAAGACCCCAGGGTGGGATCTCATGGCTACACCTTC
abundance: few; v_gene: TRBV15; d_gene: TRBD1; j_gene: TRBJ1-1; CDR3aa: CATSKTGPWTEAFF; CDR3nt: TGTGCCACCAGCAAGACAGGGCCCTGGACTGAAGCTTTCTTT
abundance: NA; v_gene: TRBV5-4; d_gene: NA; j_gene: TRBJ2-6; CDR3aa: CASNQGGANVLTF; CDR3nt: TGTGCCAGCAATCAGGGAGGGGCCAACGTCCTGACTTTC
abundance: NA; v_gene: TRBV4-3; d_gene: TRBD1; j_gene: TRBJ1-3; CDR3aa: CASSQVHRGPGNTIYF; CDR3nt: TGCGCCAGCAGCCAAGTCCACAGGGGGCCTGGAAACACCATATATTTT
abundance: once; v_gene: TRBV27; d_gene: NA; j_gene: TRBJ2-1; CDR3aa: CASSLSGWEQFF; CDR3nt: TGTGCCAGCAGTTTAAGTGGCTGGGAGCAGTTCTTC
abundance: NA; v_gene: TRBV19; d_gene: TRBD1; j_gene: TRBJ2-1; CDR3aa: CASSDRGWYNEQFF; CDR3nt: TGTGCCAGTAGTGACAGGGGCTGGTACAATGAGCAGTTCTTC
abundance: NA; v_gene: TRBV2; d_gene: TRBD2; j_gene: TRBJ2-2; CDR3aa: CASRLTSGGVPGELFF; CDR3nt: TGTGCCAGCAGACTGACTAGCGGGGGGGTCCCCGGGGAGCTGTTTTTT
abundance: NA; v_gene: TRBV10-1; d_gene: NA; j_gene: TRBJ1-5; CDR3aa: CATQAGIGQPQHF; CDR3nt: TGCGCCACCCAGGCAGGGATTGGCCAGCCCCAGCATTTT
abundance: NA; v_gene: TRBV11-2; d_gene: TRBD1; j_gene: TRBJ2-2; CDR3aa: CASSSNRGSGELFF; CDR3nt: TGTGCCAGCAGCTCAAACAGGGGATCCGGGGAGCTGTTTTTT
abundance: once; v_gene: TRBV9; d_gene: NA; j_gene: TRBJ2-5; CDR3aa: CASSLLQGSGETQYF; CDR3nt: TGTGCCAGCAGCCTCCTACAGGGAAGTGGAGAGACCCAGTACTTC
abundance: NA; v_gene: TRBV5-6; d_gene: TRBD1; j_gene: TRBJ2-7; CDR3aa: CASSGDRGRKEQYF; CDR3nt: TGTGCCAGCAGCGGAGACAGGGGAAGGAAAGAGCAGTACTTC
abundance: NA; v_gene: TRBV12-5; d_gene: TRBD1; j_gene: TRBJ2-7; CDR3aa: CASRDRGYEQYF; CDR3nt: TGTGCTAGTCGGGACAGGGGATACGAGCAGTACTTC
abundance: once; v_gene: TRBV19; d_gene: NA; j_gene: TRBJ1-1; CDR3aa: CATPRQGHTEAFF; CDR3nt: TGTGCCACCCCCCGGCAGGGGCACACTGAAGCTTTCTTT